What follows describes a single T cell receptor beta chain. This clone was picked up a small number of times. What antigen it recognizes has not been identified. Base-call qualities are not available, and no considerably larger clone is one nucleotide away. The collaborating institutions used their own protocols to collect whole blood in K2EDTA tubes. For TCRbeta analysis, collaborators shipped samples in one of three forms: frozen whole blood, isolated PBMCs, or DNA extracted from either of those sample types. The trim is 5 bases for V and 8 bases for J, with a gap of 7 bases between the germline ends. CDR3 length: 11 amino acids, cysteine to phenylalanine. The DNA shown is the 33-base CDR3, in frame from base 1. CDR1 and CDR2 (SNHLY, FYNNEI) derive from the germline V gene. These data originate in a study of blood T cell repertoires in COVID-19 (dated by TCRdb to 2018 to 2020). At the level of the whole study: Samples from collaborators originated in the United States, Italy and Spain and spanned both the acute and convalescent phases of COVID-19. Where available, HLA class I and class II types were taken from metadata supplied by the sample provider and were not determined by assay-based typing. The sample metadata nearly always contained a de-identified subject ID, COVID-19 status, age in years and sex. Deeply sampled blood TCRbeta repertoires from subjects exposed to, actively infected with, or recovered from COVID-19 were included in the dataset. The repertoires were released in a freely available public database intended as a resource for research on the immune response to SARS-CoV-2. The prospective study material was composed of cDNA or gDNA derived from T cells, B-cell-depleted T cells, or PBMCs. Samples came from the ongoing ImmuneRACE study (first 160 participants) plus 1,254 subjects from 6 global collaborators.

TCRbeta CDR3 regions were amplified from genomic DNA by means of the immunoSEQ Assay, a bias-controlled multiplex PCR. Concerning the study's data processing: Within the assay, amplification of reference gene primers was used to estimate how many nucleated cells each sample contained. To quantify the absolute abundance of each unique TCRbeta CDR3 rearrangement, sequence reads were collapsed and filtered. For each sample, productive Simpson clonality was calculated as the square root of Simpson's diversity index across productive rearrangements. This immuneACCESS table, as held by TCRdb, lists in-frame sequences with V and J called but not all clones. Of the missing ones, under half trace to an unresolved V gene in checked studies; the others have no known cause. The V and J calls and clone size are taken from that table; D and trimming were inferred from the DNA. For this sample the table gives about 76,000 clones, of which 91% were detected only once. The ten top clones hold roughly 5.8% of the sample.

Findings and caveats that apply to the study as a whole: The quantity of clinical and demographic metadata differed by source and by participant and was supplied without curation.

The chain is made from TRBV2 and TRBJ2-4; the D gene remains uncertain. The sequence came from a human donor in a cohort sampled during active COVID-19. The sequenced sample was peripheral blood. CDR3 reads: CASSFSDIQYF. The bases are TGTGCCAGCAGTTTCTCCGACATTCAGTACTTC.